Below are 15 T cell receptor beta chains sequenced from a single sample in a study of cytomegalovirus exposure and HLA in healthy donors. Profiling relied on immunoSEQ multiplex PCR, and the TCRdb table lists in-frame clones only, not all of them. Here the sample spans 120,000 or so clones, about 88% being singletons. Sequenced material: PBMCs. The receptors were sampled from a woman younger than 35 in good health and CMV-seronegative.

The V and J genes are TRBV6-5 and TRBJ2-7; 9 bases match TRBD1. V lost 4 bases and J lost 5; bases outside the gene matches: 9. Germline loops: CDR1 MNHEY, CDR2 SVGAGI. CDR3 size: 15 residues. CDR3 DNA sequence: TGTGCCAGCAGTTCACCGGGACAGGGTATCCACGAGCAGTACGTC. It codes for CASSSPGQGIHEQYV.

The chain employs TRBV2 and TRBJ1-5, with D possibly matching TRBD1 (5 bases). The CDR3 length is 15 residues. With 3 bases removed from V and 4 bases from J, the gap between germline ends came to 13 bases. Germline CDR1 is SNHLY and CDR2 is FYNNEI. The CDR3 sequence: CASSDSRTLNQPQHF. CDR3 bases: TGTGCCAGCAGTGATAGTAGGACATTAAATCAGCCCCAGCATTTT. The whole variable domain, filled in from reference TRBV2 and TRBJ1-5, reads EPEVTQTPSHQVTQMGQEVILRCVPISNHLYFYWYRQILGQKVEFLVSFYNNEISEKSEIFDDQFSVERPDGSNFTLKIRSTKLEDSAMYFCASSDSRTLNQPQHFGDGTRLSIL.

This chain links TRBV6-5 with TRBJ1-1; D gene ambiguous. Germline CDR1 MNHEY, CDR2 SVGAGI. The CDR3 consists of 14 residues. V lost 5 bases, J lost 1 base, and 11 bases lay in between. The CDR3 DNA reads as TGTGCCAGCAGTCCAGACAACCCGAACACTGAAGCTTTCTTT. This gives the protein CASSPDNPNTEAFF.

The chain carries TRBV27 and TRBJ2-6, with D possibly being TRBD1 (6 bases). The CDR3 spans 15 residues. The germline CDR1 and CDR2 sequences are MNHEY and SMNVEV (reference sequence). With 6 bases removed from V and 1 base from J, the gap between germline ends came to 10 bases. The CDR3 DNA reads TGTGCCAGCAGGTCGACAGGTTCTGGGGCCAACGTCCTGACTTTC. Its translation is CASRSTGSGANVLTF.

The chain is built from TRBV30 and TRBJ1-3; D is undetermined. V shed 6 bases and J shed 4 bases, with 13 bases lying between them. This CDR3 has 13 amino acids. CDR1 is GTSNPN and CDR2 is SVGIG in the germline V gene (reference sequence). CDR3 sequence reads: CACGMNSGNTIYF. The CDR3 nucleotides are TGTGCCTGTGGCATGAATAGCGGAAACACCATATATTTT.

V gene TRBV7-9 combines with J gene TRBJ2-7; D remains ambiguous. With 5 bases removed from V and 9 bases from J, the gap between germline ends came to 17 bases. Per the germline V gene, CDR1 is SEHNR and CDR2 is FQNEAQ (reference sequence). CDR3 length equals 13 residues. As DNA, the CDR3 is TGTGCCAGCAGCCGCGGACCGGATTGGAGGCAGTACGTC. This encodes CASSRGPDWRQYV.

This chain links TRBV6-1 with TRBJ2-3; D is undetermined. This CDR3 is built from 15 residues. V shed 8 bases and J shed 2 bases, with 17 bases lying between them. Per the germline V gene, CDR1 is MNHNS and CDR2 is SASEGT. CDR3 protein: CASQDGVLSTDTQYF. The DNA of the CDR3 is TGTGCCAGCCAAGACGGAGTCCTATCCACAGATACGCAGTATTTT.

The chain joins TRBV9 to TRBJ2-5; a possible D gene is TRBD2 (6 bases). CDR3 size: 14 residues. Germline V gene data show CDR1 as SGDLS and CDR2 as YYNGEE. The V and J ends lost 6 bases and 5 bases respectively, with 17 bases between them. The DNA of the CDR3 is TGTGCCAGCAATTCAGGAGCGGCGGGGGAGACCCAGTACTTC. Encoded protein: CASNSGAAGETQYF.

This clone was counted between two and nine times. The chain's CDR3 is CASRREGSTNEKLFF. Written as DNA, the CDR3 is TGCGCCAGCAGGAGGGAGGGTTCAACTAATGAAAAACTGTTTTTT. The chain carries TRBV5-1 and TRBJ1-4; D call uncertain. The CDR3 runs 15 residues. V was clipped by 5 bases and J by 0 bases, with 11 bases between them. Germline CDR1 SGHRS, CDR2 YFSETQ.

The V call is TRBV19, the J call TRBJ2-1, with 14 nucleotides matching TRBD2. Germline CDR1 reads LNHDA; CDR2 reads SQIVND (reference sequence). J was trimmed by 4 bases and V by 5 bases; bases with no gene match: 22. CDR3 length equals 22 residues. CDR3 DNA: TGTGCCAGTAGTTCCCCCCAGGGGATACCGGGACTAGCGGGAGAACCTTACAATGAGCAGTTCTTC. The encoded protein is CASSSPQGIPGLAGEPYNEQFF.

V gene TRBV28 combines with J gene TRBJ2-3; no clear D gene. CDR3 length: 15 amino acids. V lost 3 bases, J lost 4 bases, and 14 bases lay in between. In germline, CDR1 is MDHEN, CDR2 SYDVKM. CDR3 coding DNA: TGTGCCAGCAGTTTTCCCCCGAAGAGCGCAGATACGCAGTATTTT. Protein product: CASSFPPKSADTQYF.

The rearrangement links TRBV10-2 to TRBJ2-7; 10 bases map to TRBD1. V shed 8 bases, J shed 6 bases, and the junction held 10 bases outside the gene matches. The CDR3 contains 14 residues. Germline values: CDR1 WSHSY, CDR2 SAAADI. In nucleotides, the CDR3 is TGCGCCAGCGCGGCTGGGACAGGGGTTCGCGAGCAGTACTTC. As protein: CASAAGTGVREQYF.

The chain employs TRBV27 and TRBJ2-3; 11 bases are a match to TRBD2. The germline CDR1 and CDR2 sequences are MNHEY and SMNVEV (reference sequence). Germline trimming cut 5 bases from V and 2 bases from J; bases unmatched to any gene: 9. The CDR3 covers 17 residues. CDR3 sequence reads: CASSPRLAGYFTDTQYF. The DNA of the CDR3 is TGTGCCAGCAGTCCCCGACTAGCGGGATACTTCACAGATACGCAGTATTTT.

CDR3 residues: CASSQDQGLFSYNEQFF. CDR3 in DNA: TGCGCCAGCAGCCAAGATCAGGGTCTATTTTCCTACAATGAGCAGTTCTTC. The chain couples TRBV4-3 to TRBJ2-1; maybe TRBD1 (5 bases). Germline CDR1 and CDR2: LGHNA and YSLEER. V lost 0 bases to trimming and J lost 1 base, with 13 bases between them. The CDR3 loop spans 17 amino acids.

The chain is built from TRBV19 and TRBJ2-7, with D possibly being TRBD2 (6 bases). V was shortened by 5 bases and J by 0 bases, with 11 bases between the two germline ends. Germline CDR1 and CDR2: LNHDA and SQIVND (reference sequence). The CDR3 has 14 amino acids. Here the CDR3 DNA reads TGTGCCAGTAGTTTAGCGGTGAGCTCCTACGAGCAGTACTTC. Amino acid sequence: CASSLAVSSYEQYF.